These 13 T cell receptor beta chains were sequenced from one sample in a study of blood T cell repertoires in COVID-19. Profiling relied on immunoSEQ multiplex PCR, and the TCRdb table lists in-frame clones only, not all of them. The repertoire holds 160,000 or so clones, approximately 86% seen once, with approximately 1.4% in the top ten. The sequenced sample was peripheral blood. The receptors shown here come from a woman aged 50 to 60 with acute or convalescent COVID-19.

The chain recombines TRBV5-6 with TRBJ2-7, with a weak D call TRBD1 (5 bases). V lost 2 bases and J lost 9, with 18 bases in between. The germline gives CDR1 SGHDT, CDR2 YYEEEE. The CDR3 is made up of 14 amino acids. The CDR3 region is CASSLRTRVRRQYF. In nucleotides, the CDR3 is TGTGCCAGCAGCTTACGGACAAGAGTACGTCGGCAGTACTTC.

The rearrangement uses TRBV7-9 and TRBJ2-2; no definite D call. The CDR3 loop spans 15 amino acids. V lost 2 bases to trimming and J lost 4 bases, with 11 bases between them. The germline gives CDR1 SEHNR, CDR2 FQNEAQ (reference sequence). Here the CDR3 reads CASSLMAVSTGELFF. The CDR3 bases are TGTGCCAGCAGCTTAATGGCTGTTTCCACCGGGGAGCTGTTTTTT. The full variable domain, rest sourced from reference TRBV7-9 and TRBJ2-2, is DTGVSQNPRHKITKRGQNVTFRCDPISEHNRLYWYRQTLGQGPEFLTYFQNEAQLEKSRLLSDRFSAERPKGSFSTLEIQRTEQGDSAMYLCASSLMAVSTGELFFGEGSRLTVL.

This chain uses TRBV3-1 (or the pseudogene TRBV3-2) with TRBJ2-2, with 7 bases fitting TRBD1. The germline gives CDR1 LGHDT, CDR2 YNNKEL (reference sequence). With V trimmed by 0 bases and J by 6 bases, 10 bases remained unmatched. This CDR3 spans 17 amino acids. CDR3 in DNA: TGTGCCAGCAGCCAAGATTGGGTCAGGGGGTATGCCGGGGAGCTGTTTTTT. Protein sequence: CASSQDWVRGYAGELFF.

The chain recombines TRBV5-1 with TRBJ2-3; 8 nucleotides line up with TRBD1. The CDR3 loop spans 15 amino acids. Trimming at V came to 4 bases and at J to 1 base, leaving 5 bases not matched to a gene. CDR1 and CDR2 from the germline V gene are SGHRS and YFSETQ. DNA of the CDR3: TGCGCCAGCAGCGGGGGACAGGTACGCACAGATACGCAGTATTTT. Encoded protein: CASSGGQVRTDTQYF. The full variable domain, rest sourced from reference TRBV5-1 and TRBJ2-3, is KAGVTQTPRYLIKTRGQQVTLSCSPISGHRSVSWYQQTPGQGLQFLFEYFSETQRNKGNFPGRFSGRQFSNSRSEMNVSTLELGDSALYLCASSGGQVRTDTQYFGPGTRLTVL.

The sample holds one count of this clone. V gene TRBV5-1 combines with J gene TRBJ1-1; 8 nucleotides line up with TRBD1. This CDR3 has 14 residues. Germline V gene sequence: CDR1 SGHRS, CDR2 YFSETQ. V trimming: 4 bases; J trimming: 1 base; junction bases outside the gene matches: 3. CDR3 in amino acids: CASSGGTGNTEAFF. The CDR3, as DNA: TGCGCCAGCAGCGGTGGGACAGGGAACACTGAAGCTTTCTTT. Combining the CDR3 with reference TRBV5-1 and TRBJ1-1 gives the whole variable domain KAGVTQTPRYLIKTRGQQVTLSCSPISGHRSVSWYQQTPGQGLQFLFEYFSETQRNKGNFPGRFSGRQFSNSRSEMNVSTLELGDSALYLCASSGGTGNTEAFFGQGTRLTVV.

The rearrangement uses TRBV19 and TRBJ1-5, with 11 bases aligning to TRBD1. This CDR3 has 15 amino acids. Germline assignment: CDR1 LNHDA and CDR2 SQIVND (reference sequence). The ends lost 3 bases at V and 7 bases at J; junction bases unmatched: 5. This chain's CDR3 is CASSMDRGLRQPQHF. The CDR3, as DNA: TGTGCCAGTAGTATGGACAGGGGGCTTAGGCAGCCCCAGCATTTT.

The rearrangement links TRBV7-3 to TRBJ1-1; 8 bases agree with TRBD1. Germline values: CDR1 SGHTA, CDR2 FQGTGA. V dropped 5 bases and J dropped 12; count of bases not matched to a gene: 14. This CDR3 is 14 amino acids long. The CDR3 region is CASSLLGLTGATFF. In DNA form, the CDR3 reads TGTGCCAGCAGCCTACTGGGATTGACAGGGGCTACTTTCTTT.

In DNA form, the CDR3 reads TGTGCCAGCAGTGCCCCGGGACAGGGGTACACTGAAGCTTTCTTT. Translated: CASSAPGQGYTEAFF. J is TRBJ1-1 and V is TRBV6-2 or TRBV6-3, with 10 bases fitting TRBD1. The CDR3 sequence is 15 residues long. J was trimmed by 3 bases and V by 5 bases; bases with no gene match: 6. CDR1 and CDR2 from the germline V gene are MNHEY and SVGEGT.

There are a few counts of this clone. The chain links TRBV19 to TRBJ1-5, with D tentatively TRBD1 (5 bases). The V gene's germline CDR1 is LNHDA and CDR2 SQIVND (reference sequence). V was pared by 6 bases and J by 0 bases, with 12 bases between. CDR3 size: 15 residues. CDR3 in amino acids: CASSLQANSNQPQHF. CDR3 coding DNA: TGTGCCAGTAGCTTACAGGCAAATAGCAATCAGCCCCAGCATTTT.

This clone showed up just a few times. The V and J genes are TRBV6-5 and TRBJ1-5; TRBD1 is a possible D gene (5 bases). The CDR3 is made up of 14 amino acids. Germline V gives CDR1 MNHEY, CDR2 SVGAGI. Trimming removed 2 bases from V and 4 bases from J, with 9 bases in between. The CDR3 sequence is CASSYGGDNQPQHF. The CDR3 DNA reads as TGTGCCAGCAGTTACGGGGGGGATAATCAGCCCCAGCATTTT.

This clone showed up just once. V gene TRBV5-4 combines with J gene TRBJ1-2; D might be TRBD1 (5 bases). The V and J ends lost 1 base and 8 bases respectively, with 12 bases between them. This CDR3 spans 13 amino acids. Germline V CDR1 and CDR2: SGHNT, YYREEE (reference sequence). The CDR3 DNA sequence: TGTGCCAGCAGCTTGAAAGGGGTGGGAGGCTACACCTTC. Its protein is CASSLKGVGGYTF.

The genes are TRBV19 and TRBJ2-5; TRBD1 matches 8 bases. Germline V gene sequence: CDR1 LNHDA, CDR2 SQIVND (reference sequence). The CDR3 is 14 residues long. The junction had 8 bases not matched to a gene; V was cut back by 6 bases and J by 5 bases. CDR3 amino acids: CASSQTTGEETQYF. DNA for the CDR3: TGTGCCAGTAGCCAAACGACAGGGGAGGAGACCCAGTACTTC.

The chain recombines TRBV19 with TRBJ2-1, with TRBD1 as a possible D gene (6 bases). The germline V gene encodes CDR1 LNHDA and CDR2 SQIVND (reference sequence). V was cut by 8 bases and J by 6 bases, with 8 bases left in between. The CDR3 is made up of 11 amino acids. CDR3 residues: CASRGGNEQFF. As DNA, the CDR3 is TGTGCCAGTCGAGGGGGCAATGAGCAGTTCTTC.